A selection of T cell receptor beta chains follows, all from one sample in a study of identical twins. TCRdb re-called the 5' RACE reads through MiXCR, storing one row per CDR3 protein. This table holds approximately 350,000 distinct CDR3 sequences, more than 9% found once. These data were also reused for a study on yellow fever vaccine responses in identical twins.

The specimen sequenced was CD8+ T cells sorted from blood. Source of these receptors: a woman aged 18-35 years in good health. CDR3s include the opening cysteine and the closing phenylalanine or tryptophan. The D gene is left open where the match is weak. The size entry is marked missing in some rows and otherwise reads once, few, many or a size class.

TRBJ2-1 - TRBD2 TRBV5-4 TGTGCCGGGACTAGCGGGAACTACAATGAGCAGTTCTTC CAGTSGNYNEQFF
TRBJ1-1 few - TRBV7-9 TGTGCCAGCAGACTGGTAGGCTCTGAAGCTTTCTTT CASRLVGSEAFF
TRBJ1-5 few TRBD1 TRBV6-1 TGTGCCATCAGACAGGGCGGCAATCAGCCCCAGCATTTT CAIRQGGNQPQHF
TRBJ1-5 few - TRBV3-1 TGTGCCAGCAGCCCCTCGGACGGGCGCAATCAGCCCCAGCATTTT CASSPSDGRNQPQHF
TRBJ1-5 - - TRBV5-6 TGTGCCAGCAGCTTGACGGGGGGGTTTCAGCCCCAGCATTTT CASSLTGGFQPQHF
TRBJ2-1 few - TRBV7-9 TGTGCCAGCAGCCGAACTGAAGAATACAATGAGCAGTTCTTC CASSRTEEYNEQFF
TRBJ2-3 few - TRBV11-2 TGTGCCAGCAGGCCTATGGCTCAGGATACGCAGTATTTT CASRPMAQDTQYF
TRBJ2-5 - - TRBV15 TGTGCCACCAGCGCTAGTCCGGTAGAAGAGACCCAGTACTTC CATSASPVEETQYF
TRBJ2-3 few TRBD2 TRBV9 TGTGCCAGCAGCGTGGTTCTAGCGGGGGGCGCCCACGATACGCAGTATTTT CASSVVLAGGAHDTQYF
TRBJ2-3 - - TRBV12-3/TRBV12-4 TGTGCCAGCAGTTGGACAGAGGATGCGAGCGGAAAGGCAGATACGCAGTATTTT CASSWTEDASGKADTQYF
TRBJ2-3 - TRBD2 TRBV10-3 TGTGCCATCAGTGAGCTAGCGGAGAACACAGATACGCAGTATTTT CAISELAENTDTQYF
TRBJ2-2 - - TRBV2 TGTGCCAGCAGAAACTACCCAGCTTTGAACACCGGGGAGCTGTTTTTT CASRNYPALNTGELFF
TRBJ2-1 many TRBD2 TRBV29-1 TGCAGCGTTGAAAGGCTAGCGGGGAATTTTTCCTACAATGAGCAGTTCTTC CSVERLAGNFSYNEQFF
TRBJ2-1 few - TRBV2 TGTGCCACCGAGAGGGGAGAGCAGTTCTTC CATERGEQFF
TRBJ2-3 - - TRBV7-2 TGTGCCAGCAGCTTAGTAACCCTTGTTACGCAGTATTTT CASSLVTLVTQYF
TRBJ2-3 few - TRBV6-2/TRBV6-3 TGTGCCAGCAGTTACTCCCGCGACTCCGCCCGGAGCACAGATACGCAGTATTTT CASSYSRDSARSTDTQYF
TRBJ2-5 many - TRBV11-1 TGTGCCAGCAGCTTAGACAGGGCAGTCGCAGTTACGGCCTCGGAGACCCAGTACTTC CASSLDRAVAVTASETQYF
TRBJ2-5 - TRBD2 TRBV24-1 TGTGCCACCGCCACTAGCGGGAGAGGAGAGACCCAGTACTTC CATATSGRGETQYF